Sequencing of this T cell receptor (beta chain) was carried out in a study of long-term antiretroviral therapy in people with HIV. At least two post-ART and at least one pre-ART PBMC sample were available for each donor. Survey-level immunoSEQ v3.0 assays were run. Using immunoSEQ multiplex PCR, the repertoire was profiled, and TCRdb retains in-frame clones only, with some absent. The repertoire consists of 5,500 to 7,000 clones, with approximately 85% occurring once and the leading ten covering about 3%. V was pared by 5 bases and J by 2 bases, with 9 bases between. CDR1 and CDR2 (germline): SNHLY, FYNNEI. CDR3 length: 13 residues.

The sequence was obtained from a woman aged 50 to 60 with HIV. The sequencing here drew on unsorted PBMCs, taken 3.7 years after starting antiretroviral therapy. V gene TRBV2 combines with J gene TRBJ2-5; D is uncertain. CDR3 sequence (DNA): TGTGCCAGCAGTTTTTCGAGTCAAGAGACCCAGTACTTC. Residues: CASSFSSQETQYF.